A single sample is the source of the 23 T cell receptor beta chains below, sequenced in a study of cytomegalovirus exposure and HLA in healthy donors. The PCR made use of 60 Vbeta and 13 Jbeta primers. The data were produced by immunoSEQ multiplex PCR, yet TCRdb's version contains in-frame clones alone and is incomplete. The clone table shows approximately 50,000 clones, with the ten largest holding less than 2.5%. Material: PBMCs. These receptors all come from a female donor in good health and CMV-seronegative.

The rearrangement uses TRBV29-1 and TRBJ2-1; 12 positions match TRBD2. V lost 6 bases to trimming and J lost 3 bases; unmatched junction nucleotides: 3. The CDR3 contains 14 residues. Germline V CDR1 and CDR2: SQVTM, ANQGSEA. The CDR3: CSVRTSGDYNEQFF. The CDR3 DNA is TGCAGCGTCAGGACTAGCGGGGACTACAATGAGCAGTTCTTC.

J is TRBJ2-7 and V is TRBV7-9; 8 bases are a match to TRBD2. The CDR3 covers 14 residues. Trimming removed 0 bases from V and 5 bases from J; junction bases left unmatched: 3. Germline V gives CDR1 SEHNR, CDR2 FQNEAQ (reference sequence). The DNA of the CDR3 is TGTGCCAGCAGCTTAGCTAGCGGGATTAACGAGCAGTACTTC. This gives the protein CASSLASGINEQYF.

The chain links TRBV2 to TRBJ2-1; D might be TRBD1 (6 bases). Germline V lookup: CDR1 SNHLY, CDR2 FYNNEI. V was shortened by 7 bases and J by 5 bases, with 18 bases between the two germline ends. This CDR3 spans 15 amino acids. DNA for the CDR3: TGTGCCAGCAACATTCGTGGGGGCCTCCACAATGAGCAGTTCTTC. This translates into CASNIRGGLHNEQFF.

The rearrangement uses TRBV5-1 and TRBJ1-2; 7 bases align to TRBD1. The CDR3 loop spans 14 amino acids. V was clipped by 2 bases and J by 4 bases; unmatched bases: 5. Germline V gene lookup returns CDR1 SGHRS and CDR2 YFSETQ. CDR3: CASSFTGVSYGYTF. Here the CDR3 DNA reads TGCGCCAGCAGCTTCACAGGGGTTAGCTATGGCTACACCTTC.

V gene TRBV6-5 combines with J gene TRBJ1-1; tentative D call: TRBD1 (6 bases). V dropped 5 bases and J dropped 1 base, with 14 bases sitting between them. The CDR3 sequence is 15 residues long. Germline loops: CDR1 MNHEY, CDR2 SVGAGI. The CDR3 loop reads CASSPPGQTNTEAFF. The CDR3 bases are TGTGCCAGCAGTCCTCCTGGACAGACGAACACTGAAGCTTTCTTT.

The rearrangement joins TRBV2 to TRBJ2-2; D is perhaps TRBD1 (6 bases). CDR1 and CDR2 (germline): SNHLY, FYNNEI. With 6 bases removed from V and 3 bases from J, the gap between germline ends came to 11 bases. The CDR3 spans 14 residues. The CDR3, as DNA: TGTGCCAGCAGGGATGACAGGTACACCGGGGAGCTGTTTTTT. Residues: CASRDDRYTGELFF.

This chain uses TRBV5-6 with TRBJ2-3, with TRBD1 as a possible D gene (5 bases). Germline values: CDR1 SGHDT, CDR2 YYEEEE. This CDR3 is built from 13 residues. V dropped 5 bases and J dropped 6 bases, with 13 bases sitting between them. The CDR3 DNA sequence: TGTGCCAGCAGTCGGACAATGCGGGATACGCAGTATTTT. This translates into CASSRTMRDTQYF.

The chain uses TRBV19 and TRBJ2-7; 8 nucleotides match TRBD2. CDR3 length equals 15 residues. Trimming at V came to 3 bases and at J to 4 bases, leaving 8 bases not matched to a gene. Germline-derived CDR1 and CDR2 are LNHDA and SQIVND (reference sequence). DNA of the CDR3: TGTGCCAGTAGTATTATAGCGGGACTAGGATACGAGCAGTACTTC. Translation: CASSIIAGLGYEQYF.

The rearrangement joins TRBV5-1 to TRBJ1-1; D perhaps matches TRBD1 (5 bases). Trimming pared 0 bases from V and 0 bases from J, leaving 18 bases between. The germline gives CDR1 SGHRS, CDR2 YFSETQ. This CDR3 has 18 residues. CDR3 DNA: TGCGCCAGCAGCTTGGGACCGACAGTCTCCCGAATGAACACTGAAGCTTTCTTT. It translates to CASSLGPTVSRMNTEAFF.

The chain carries TRBV5-1 and TRBJ1-4, with TRBD1 matching over 7 bases. CDR1 is SGHRS and CDR2 is YFSETQ in the germline V gene. The CDR3 contains 15 residues. The V gene end was trimmed by 4 bases and the J gene end by 4 bases; junction bases not matched to a gene: 7. CDR3: CASSPRTGRNEKLFF. Written as DNA, the CDR3 is TGCGCCAGCAGCCCACGGACAGGCCGTAATGAAAAACTGTTTTTT.

The rearrangement joins TRBV13 to TRBJ2-1; TRBD2 matches 11 bases. Losses at the gene ends were 5 bases for V and 4 bases for J; bases not matched to a gene: 7. The CDR3 extends over 16 amino acids. Per germline, CDR1 PRHDT and CDR2 FYEKMQ (reference sequence). CDR3: CASSLQGLAEYNEQFF. The CDR3 DNA reads TGTGCCAGCAGCCTACAGGGACTAGCGGAGTACAATGAGCAGTTCTTC.

The chain couples TRBV5-6 to TRBJ1-2; a possible D gene is TRBD1 (5 bases). V dropped 3 bases and J dropped 4 bases, with 7 bases sitting between them. The germline V gene has CDR1 SGHDT and CDR2 YYEEEE. The CDR3 is 12 residues long. The CDR3 is CASSSDSYGYTF. CDR3 nucleotide sequence: TGTGCCAGCAGCTCTGACAGCTATGGCTACACCTTC.

The chain joins TRBV5-8 to TRBJ1-1; 9 bases fit TRBD1. The CDR3 length is 12 residues. Germline V gene data show CDR1 as SGHTS and CDR2 as YDEGEE. V shed 9 bases and J 10 bases; nucleotides not matched to a gene: 10. CDR3: CATRQGEMRAFF. The CDR3 nucleotides read TGTGCCACCAGACAGGGGGAAATGAGAGCTTTCTTT.

V and J are TRBV4-3 and TRBJ2-1; 7 bases are shared with TRBD2. The CDR3 runs to 15 residues. CDR1 LGHNA and CDR2 YSLEER come from the germline V gene. V lost 2 bases to trimming and J lost 1 base; unmatched junction nucleotides: 2. The chain's CDR3 is CASSQMGGSYNEQFF. Here the CDR3 DNA reads TGCGCCAGCAGCCAAATGGGGGGGTCCTACAATGAGCAGTTCTTC.

About this clone: One end of the junction does not line up with germline, which may come from a read error. The V gene is TRBV5-1, the J gene TRBJ2-1, with 15 nucleotides matching TRBD2. The CDR3 sequence is 19 residues long. CDR1 and CDR2 (germline): SGHRS, YFSETQ. The CDR3, as DNA: TGCGCCAGCAGCCGAGGGACTAGCGGGAGGCCCAGCTCCGACAATGAGCAGTTCTTC. Amino acid sequence: CASSRGTSGRPSSDNEQFF.

The chain carries TRBV4-3 and TRBJ2-1, with TRBD2 matching over 10 bases. From germline, CDR1 is LGHNA and CDR2 YSLEER. Unmatched junction bases numbered 3, after V lost 1 base and J lost 6 bases. The CDR3 is 15 residues long. CDR3 amino acids: CASSQASGGANEQFF. The CDR3 DNA follows: TGCGCCAGCAGCCAAGCCAGCGGGGGGGCCAATGAGCAGTTCTTC.

The rearrangement uses TRBV29-1 and TRBJ2-4; no definite D call. This CDR3 region has 11 residues. The germline V gene has CDR1 SQVTM and CDR2 ANQGSEA. V gave up 4 bases and J gave up 7 bases, with 8 bases separating them. This CDR3 reads CSVVIGNIQYF. CDR3 bases: TGCAGCGTTGTGATCGGGAACATTCAGTACTTC.

J is TRBJ2-2 and V is TRBV5-1; D not certain. CDR1 and CDR2 (germline): SGHRS, YFSETQ. This CDR3 is built from 14 residues. V lost 6 bases to trimming and J lost 2 bases, with 11 bases between them. The CDR3 coding sequence is TGCGCCAGCAAGGTGAACAGCAACACCGGGGAGCTGTTTTTT. Its protein product is CASKVNSNTGELFF.

The rearrangement links TRBV9 to TRBJ2-1, with D hard to call. The V and J ends lost 0 bases and 6 bases respectively, with 10 bases between them. The length of the CDR3 is 14 residues. Germline values: CDR1 SGDLS, CDR2 YYNGEE. The CDR3 reads CASSVGYRTNEQFF. In DNA form, the CDR3 reads TGTGCCAGCAGCGTAGGCTACAGAACCAATGAGCAGTTCTTC.

The chain combines TRBV9 with TRBJ1-2, with TRBD1 identical over 7 bases. Germline CDR1 and CDR2: SGDLS and YYNGEE. The CDR3 totals 15 residues. V lost 0 bases to trimming and J lost 2 bases; unmatched junction nucleotides: 4. The CDR3 is CASSVEGRGNYGYTF. For the CDR3, the DNA is TGTGCCAGCAGCGTAGAAGGCAGGGGGAACTATGGCTACACCTTC.

Details on this clone: Additional DNA sequences in this sample encode the identical CDR3. The V and J genes are TRBV6-5 and TRBJ2-1; no firm D call. From germline, CDR1 is MNHEY and CDR2 SVGAGI. There are 16 residues in the CDR3. Between the trimmed V and J ends, which lost 0 bases and 5 bases, there was a span of 14 bases. The CDR3 loop reads CASSYSGARQDNEQFF. The CDR3, as DNA: TGTGCCAGCAGTTACTCAGGTGCAAGGCAGGACAATGAGCAGTTCTTC.

The V and J genes are TRBV7-2 and TRBJ1-5; D possibly corresponds to TRBD1 (5 bases). Trimming pared 2 bases from V and 4 bases from J, leaving 6 bases between. The CDR3 loop spans 13 amino acids. CDR1 is SGHTA and CDR2 is FQGNSA in the germline V gene. The CDR3 here is CASSLRGNQPQHF. In nucleotides, the CDR3 is TGTGCCAGCAGCTTACGGGGGAATCAGCCCCAGCATTTT.

The chain employs TRBV5-1 and TRBJ1-2; D might be TRBD1 (6 bases). From germline, CDR1 is SGHRS and CDR2 YFSETQ. The CDR3 extends over 13 amino acids. Deletions cut 6 bases from V and 2 bases from J, with 11 bases between. The CDR3 nucleotides read TGCGCCAGCACCCAACAGGGCAACTATGGCTACACCTTC. Protein: CASTQQGNYGYTF.